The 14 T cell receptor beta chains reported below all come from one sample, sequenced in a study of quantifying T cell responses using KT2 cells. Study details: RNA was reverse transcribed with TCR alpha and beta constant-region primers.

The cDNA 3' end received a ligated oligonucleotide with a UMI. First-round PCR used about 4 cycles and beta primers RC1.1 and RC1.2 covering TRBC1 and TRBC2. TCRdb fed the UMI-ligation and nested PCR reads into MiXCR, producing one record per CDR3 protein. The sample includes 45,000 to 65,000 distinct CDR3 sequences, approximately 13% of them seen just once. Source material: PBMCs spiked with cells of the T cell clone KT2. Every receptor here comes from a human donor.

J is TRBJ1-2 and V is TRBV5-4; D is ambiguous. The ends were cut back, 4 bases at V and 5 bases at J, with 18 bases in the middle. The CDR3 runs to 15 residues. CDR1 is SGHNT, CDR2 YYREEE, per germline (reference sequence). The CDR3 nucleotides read TGTGCCAGCAGCCCTGACCCTCACAACAGTTATGGCTACACCTTC. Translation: CASSPDPHNSYGYTF.

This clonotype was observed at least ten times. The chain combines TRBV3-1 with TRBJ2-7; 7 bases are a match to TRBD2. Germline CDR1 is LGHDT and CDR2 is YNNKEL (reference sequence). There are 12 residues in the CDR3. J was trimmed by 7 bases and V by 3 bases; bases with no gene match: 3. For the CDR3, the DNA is TGTGCCAGCAGCCAGGTGCGGGGGGAGCAGTACTTC. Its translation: CASSQVRGEQYF.

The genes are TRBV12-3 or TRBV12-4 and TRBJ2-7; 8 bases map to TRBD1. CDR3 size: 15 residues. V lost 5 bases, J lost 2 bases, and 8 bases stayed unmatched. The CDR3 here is CASSQGDRRTYEQYF. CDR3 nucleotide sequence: TGTGCCAGCAGTCAAGGGGACAGGAGAACCTACGAGCAGTACTTC.

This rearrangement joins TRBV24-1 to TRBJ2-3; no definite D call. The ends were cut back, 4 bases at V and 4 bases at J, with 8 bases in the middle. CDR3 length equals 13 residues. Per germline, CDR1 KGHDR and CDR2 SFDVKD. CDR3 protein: CATSDLRADTQYF. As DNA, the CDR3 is TGTGCCACCAGTGACCTCCGGGCAGATACGCAGTATTTT.

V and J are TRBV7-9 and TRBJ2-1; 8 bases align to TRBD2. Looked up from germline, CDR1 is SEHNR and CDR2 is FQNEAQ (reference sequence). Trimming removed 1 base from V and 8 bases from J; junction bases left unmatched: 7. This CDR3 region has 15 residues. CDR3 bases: TGTGCCAGCAGCTTAGTTAGCGGGACGGCCCATGAGCAGTTCTTC. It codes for CASSLVSGTAHEQFF.

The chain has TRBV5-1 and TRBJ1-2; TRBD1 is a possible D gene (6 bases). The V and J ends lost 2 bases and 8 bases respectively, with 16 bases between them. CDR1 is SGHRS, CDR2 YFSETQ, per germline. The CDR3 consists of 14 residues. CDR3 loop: CASSFIAGTNGYTF. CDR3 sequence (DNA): TGCGCCAGCAGCTTCATAGCCGGGACAAACGGCTACACCTTC.

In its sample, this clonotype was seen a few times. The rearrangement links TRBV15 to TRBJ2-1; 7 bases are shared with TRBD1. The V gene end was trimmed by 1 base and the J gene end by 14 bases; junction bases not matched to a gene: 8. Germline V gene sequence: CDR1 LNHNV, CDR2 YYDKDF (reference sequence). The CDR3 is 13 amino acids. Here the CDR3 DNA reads TGTGCCACCAGCAGAGTTCTCGACAGGGAGAAGTTCTTC. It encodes CATSRVLDREKFF.

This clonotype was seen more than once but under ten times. CDR3: CASSQDWSGRPGLREQFF. The CDR3 coding sequence is TGTGCCAGCAGCCAAGATTGGAGCGGGAGGCCGGGTTTGAGGGAGCAGTTCTTC. This chain uses TRBV3-1 with TRBJ2-1, with TRBD2 matching over 9 bases. V dropped 0 bases and J dropped 10; count of bases not matched to a gene: 16. CDR3 length: 18 amino acids. Germline values: CDR1 LGHDT, CDR2 YNNKEL (reference sequence).

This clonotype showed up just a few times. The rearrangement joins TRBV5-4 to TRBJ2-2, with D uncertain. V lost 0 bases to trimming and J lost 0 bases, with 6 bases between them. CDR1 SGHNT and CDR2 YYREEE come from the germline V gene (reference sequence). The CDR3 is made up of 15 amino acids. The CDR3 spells CASSLGATNTGELFF. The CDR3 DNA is TGTGCCAGCAGCTTGGGAGCGACGAACACCGGGGAGCTGTTTTTT.

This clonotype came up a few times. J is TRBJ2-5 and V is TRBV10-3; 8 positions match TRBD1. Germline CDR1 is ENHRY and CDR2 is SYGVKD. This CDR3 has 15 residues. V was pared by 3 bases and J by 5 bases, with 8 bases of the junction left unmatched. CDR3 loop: CAISDQKTGVETQYF. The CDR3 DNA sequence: TGTGCCATCAGTGATCAGAAGACAGGGGTGGAGACCCAGTACTTC.

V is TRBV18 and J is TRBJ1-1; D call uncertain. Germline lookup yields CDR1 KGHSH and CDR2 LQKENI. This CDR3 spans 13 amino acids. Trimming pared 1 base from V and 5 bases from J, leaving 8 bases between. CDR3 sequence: CASSPLGDTEAFF. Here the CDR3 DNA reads TGTGCCAGCTCACCACTCGGGGATACTGAAGCTTTCTTT.

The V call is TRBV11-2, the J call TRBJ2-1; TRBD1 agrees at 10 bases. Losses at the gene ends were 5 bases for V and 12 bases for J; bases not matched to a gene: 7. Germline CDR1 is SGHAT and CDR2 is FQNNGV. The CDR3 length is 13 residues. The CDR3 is CASSLRQGASQFF. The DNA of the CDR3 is TGTGCCAGCAGCCTTAGACAGGGGGCATCGCAGTTCTTC.

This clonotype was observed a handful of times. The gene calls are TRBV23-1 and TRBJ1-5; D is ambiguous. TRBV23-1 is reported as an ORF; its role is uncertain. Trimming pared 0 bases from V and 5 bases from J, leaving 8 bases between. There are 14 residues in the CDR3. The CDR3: CASSQSTVDQPQHF. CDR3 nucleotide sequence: TGCGCCAGCAGTCAATCGACGGTGGATCAGCCCCAGCATTTT.

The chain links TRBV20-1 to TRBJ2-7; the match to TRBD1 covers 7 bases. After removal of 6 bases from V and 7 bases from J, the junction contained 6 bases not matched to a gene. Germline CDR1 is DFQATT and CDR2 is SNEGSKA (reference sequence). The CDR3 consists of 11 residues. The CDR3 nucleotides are TGCAGTGCGCCGGGACAGCGAGAGCAGTACTTC. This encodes CSAPGQREQYF.